Listed below are T cell receptor beta chains from one sample, sequenced in a study of beta chain features in type 1 diabetes. Clones were read by immunoSEQ multiplex PCR, and TCRdb kept only the in-frame ones, dropping some. Of under 300,000 clones listed, 25% to 30% were seen once; the top ten hold approximately 4%. Input material: central memory CD4+ T cells from blood. The origin of the receptors is a man aged 25 to 40 in good health. CDR3s include the opening cysteine and the closing phenylalanine or tryptophan. Fields, in order: D gene, V gene, CDR3 protein. A D gene is named only where the DNA matches it firmly.

TRBD2,TRBV7-2,CASSSGLAGIEQFF
TRBD1,TRBV30,CAWSDGQGRNEKLFF
-,TRBV29-1,CSVTGWGTEAFF
-,TRBV18,CASSPQGQPQHF
-,TRBV5-6,CASSLGIAGQSVETQYF
TRBD2,TRBV9,CASSPHRGGDEQFF
TRBD2,TRBV27,CASSPLGAGERATQYF
TRBD2,TRBV9,CASSVGTTQETQYF
-,TRBV18,CASSPDRSRGPQHF
-,TRBV5-1,CASSLEDRGQETQYF
TRBD1,TRBV19,CASGSTGGSIQYF
-,TRBV19,CASSMERGNQPQHF
TRBD1,TRBV30,CASLGGRLNYNEQFF
-,TRBV5-1,CASSDKSGEGSLHF
-,TRBV30,CAWSSGKGEKLFF
TRBD1,TRBV9,CASSSTDRVETQYF
-,TRBV7-2,CASSSLVYNEQFF
-,TRBV5-1,CASSPRRVQETQYF
-,TRBV10-3,CAIRGRQATEAFF
-,TRBV5-4,CASSFLGPETQYF
-,TRBV6-5,CASRDSQQGEQYF
TRBD2,TRBV25-1,CASRQAGTSVKETQYF
TRBD1,TRBV7-2,CASSLPTGRETQYF
-,TRBV5-6,CASSLTDNYGYTF
TRBD1,TRBV19,CASSEISGTGGYEQYF
-,TRBV6-5,CASRRVPTGANVLTF
-,TRBV4-2,CASSQDRNQPQHF
-,TRBV7-2,CASSSTVNEGIQYF
-,TRBV7-2,CASSLQGWGEQYF
-,TRBV10-2,CATGRDDYGYTF
-,TRBV29-1,CSVGWTANTGELFF
-,TRBV7-9,CASSSRNSGYGYTF
-,TRBV7-2,CASSLALGGTTLVAVTQYF